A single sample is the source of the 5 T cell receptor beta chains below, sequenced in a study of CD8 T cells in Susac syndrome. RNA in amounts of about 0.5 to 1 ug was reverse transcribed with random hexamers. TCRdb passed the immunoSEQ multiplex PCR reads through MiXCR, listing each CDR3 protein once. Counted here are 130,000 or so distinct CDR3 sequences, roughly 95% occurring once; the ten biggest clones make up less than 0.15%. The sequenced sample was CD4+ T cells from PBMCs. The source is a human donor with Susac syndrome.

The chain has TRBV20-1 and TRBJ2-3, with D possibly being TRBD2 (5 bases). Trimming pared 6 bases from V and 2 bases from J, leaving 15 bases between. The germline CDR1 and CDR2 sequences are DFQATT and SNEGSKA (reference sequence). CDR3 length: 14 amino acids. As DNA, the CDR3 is TGCAGTGCCCCACCCTCGGACTCCACAGATACGCAGTATTTT. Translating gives CSAPPSDSTDTQYF.

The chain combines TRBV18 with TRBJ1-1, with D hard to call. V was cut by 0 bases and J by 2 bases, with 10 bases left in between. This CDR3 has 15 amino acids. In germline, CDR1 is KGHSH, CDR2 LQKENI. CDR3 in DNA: TGTGCCAGCTCACCACCAGAGGTACGAAACACTGAAGCTTTCTTT. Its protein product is CASSPPEVRNTEAFF. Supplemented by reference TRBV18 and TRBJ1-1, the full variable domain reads NAGVMQNPRHLVRRRGQEARLRCSPMKGHSHVYWYRQLPEEGLKFMVYLQKENIIDESGMPKERFSAEFPKEGPSILRIQQVVRGDSAAYFCASSPPEVRNTEAFFGQGTRLTVV.

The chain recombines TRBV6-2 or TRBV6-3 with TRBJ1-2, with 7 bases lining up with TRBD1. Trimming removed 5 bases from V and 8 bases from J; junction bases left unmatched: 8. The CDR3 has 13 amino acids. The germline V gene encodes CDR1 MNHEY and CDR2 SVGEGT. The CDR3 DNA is TGTGCCAGCAGTACAGGGGTCGGGACCGGCTACACCTTC. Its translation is CASSTGVGTGYTF.

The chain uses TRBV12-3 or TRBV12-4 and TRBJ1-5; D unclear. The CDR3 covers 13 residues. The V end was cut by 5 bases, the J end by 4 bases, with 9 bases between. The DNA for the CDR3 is TGTGCCAGCAGTGCGATTCTTAATCAGCCCCAGCATTTT. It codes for CASSAILNQPQHF.

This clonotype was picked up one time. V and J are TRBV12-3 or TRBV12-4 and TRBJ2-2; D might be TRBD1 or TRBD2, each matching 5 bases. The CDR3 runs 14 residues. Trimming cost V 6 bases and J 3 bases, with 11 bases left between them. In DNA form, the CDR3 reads TGTGCCAGCAGGCTCGGGACGGACACCGGGGAGCTGTTTTTT. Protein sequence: CASRLGTDTGELFF.